Given below is one T cell receptor beta chain in context. Patients at the Seattle site were enrolled during active infection and followed longitudinally. This sample stems from a study of blood T cell repertoires in COVID-19. The wider study: Whether acute or convalescent, the COVID-19 samples came from the United States, Italy and Spain. T cells, B-cell-depleted T cells, or PBMCs supplied cDNA or gDNA.

The ends lost 5 bases at V and 8 bases at J; junction bases unmatched: 14. Germline CDR1 and CDR2: MDHEN and SYDVKM. CDR3 length equals 17 residues. In the authors' workflow: By means of reference gene primer amplification, nucleated cell counts were estimated. Method: immunoSEQ multiplex PCR; TCRdb's copy keeps in-frame clones and lacks some. V, J and clone size are those of that table, while D and trimming were read from the DNA. The sample consists of fewer than 300,000 clones, around 84% of them appearing once. The sequencing input was peripheral blood. The TCR was taken from a human donor with COVID-19, enrolled during active disease. The donor label of this sample is uncertain. This chain joins TRBV28 and TRBJ2-1, with TRBD2 matching over 11 bases. CDR3 bases: TGTGCCAGCAGTCCTATTGGTAGCGGGAGGGCCTTCGATGAGCAGTTCTTC. Its protein is CASSPIGSGRAFDEQFF.